Presented here are 21 T cell receptor beta chains from one specimen sequenced in a study of blood T cell repertoires in COVID-19. The repertoire was sequenced with immunoSEQ multiplex PCR; TCRdb's copy has only in-frame clones and lacks some. Here the sample spans 200,000 to 300,000 clones, approximately 90% being singletons. The specimen was peripheral blood. Every receptor here comes from a man aged 60-69 years who had recovered from COVID-19.

The rearrangement joins TRBV5-1 to TRBJ2-2; tentative D call: TRBD2 (6 bases). The CDR3 loop spans 16 amino acids. Germline values: CDR1 SGHRS, CDR2 YFSETQ. V was trimmed by 0 bases and J by 3 bases, leaving 12 bases between them. In DNA, the CDR3 is TGCGCCAGCAGCTTGGGGAATAGCGGAGACACCGGGGAGCTGTTTTTT. Encoded protein: CASSLGNSGDTGELFF.

The V call is TRBV18, the J call TRBJ2-5, with D possibly matching TRBD1 (6 bases). Trimming removed 3 bases at V and 4 bases at J, with 12 bases between. This CDR3 spans 14 amino acids. Germline V gene data show CDR1 as KGHSH and CDR2 as LQKENI. CDR3 amino acids: CASSPGTLRETQYF. The CDR3 nucleotides read TGTGCCAGCTCACCCGGGACACTGAGAGAGACCCAGTACTTC.

Remarks on this clone: Other DNA sequences in this specimen translate into the identical CDR3. CDR3 coding DNA: TGTGCCAGTAGTATTGCGGGACGGCCCACAGATACGCAGTATTTT. Encoded protein: CASSIAGRPTDTQYF. The J gene is TRBJ2-3, the V gene TRBV19; a weak D match, TRBD2 (6 bases). Germline V lookup: CDR1 LNHDA, CDR2 SQIVND (reference sequence). The CDR3 extends over 15 amino acids. Trimming cost V 3 bases and J 2 bases, with 12 bases left between them.

The chain is built from TRBV28 and TRBJ2-7; the match to TRBD1 covers 7 bases. The CDR3 contains 14 residues. Trimming took 4 bases from V and 4 from J; bases not matched to a gene: 7. Germline lookup yields CDR1 MDHEN and CDR2 SYDVKM. The CDR3, as DNA: TGTGCCAGCAGTTCACTGACAGGGTCTTACGAGCAGTACTTC. This translates into CASSSLTGSYEQYF.

V is TRBV18 and J is TRBJ1-2; 7 positions agree with TRBD1. With V trimmed by 3 bases and J by 4 bases, 14 bases remained unmatched. CDR1 and CDR2 from the germline V gene are KGHSH and LQKENI. The CDR3 has 17 amino acids. The CDR3 reads CASSPPMRDSSPYGYTF. CDR3 coding DNA: TGTGCCAGCTCACCTCCGATGCGGGACAGTTCCCCCTATGGCTACACCTTC.

The V gene is TRBV3-1 (or the pseudogene TRBV3-2), the J gene TRBJ2-3; 13 nucleotides agree with TRBD2. The CDR3 is made up of 18 amino acids. V was clipped by 4 bases and J by 4 bases; unmatched bases: 11. Germline CDR1 reads LGHDT; CDR2 reads YNNKEL (reference sequence). CDR3 amino acids: CASSPYLGTSGDADTQYF. CDR3 DNA sequence: TGTGCCAGCAGCCCCTACCTCGGGACTAGCGGGGACGCAGATACGCAGTATTTT.

This clone was counted at least ten times. The chain is built from TRBV5-1 and TRBJ2-1, with 7 bases matching TRBD2. From germline, CDR1 is SGHRS and CDR2 YFSETQ. CDR3 length: 14 residues. J lost 7 bases, V lost 4 bases, and 8 bases had no gene match. The CDR3 DNA sequence: TGCGCCAGCAGCCCCGCCCCGCGGGGGAATGAGCAGTTCTTC. Its translation is CASSPAPRGNEQFF.

The chain uses TRBV29-1 and TRBJ2-1; 9 positions agree with TRBD1. Trimming at V came to 6 bases and at J to 8 bases, leaving 11 bases not matched to a gene. Per germline, CDR1 SQVTM and CDR2 ANQGSEA. The CDR3 contains 14 residues. This CDR3 is CSVGNRGRNDEQFF. CDR3 nucleotides: TGCAGCGTCGGAAACAGGGGGCGCAATGATGAGCAGTTCTTC.

This chain connects TRBV5-6 to TRBJ1-6; weak D call: TRBD1 (6 bases). Trimming cost V 0 bases and J 10 bases, with 14 bases left between them. The CDR3 extends over 15 amino acids. Germline V gene data show CDR1 as SGHDT and CDR2 as YYEEEE. The DNA for the CDR3 is TGTGCCAGCAGCTTGGCTTCGAGGGGGTGGTCACCCCTCCACTTT. It is translated as CASSLASRGWSPLHF. Combining the CDR3 with reference TRBV5-6 and TRBJ1-6 gives the whole variable domain DAGVTQSPTHLIKTRGQQVTLRCSPKSGHDTVSWYQQALGQGPQFIFQYYEEEERQRGNFPDRFSGHQFPNYSSELNVNALLLGDSALYLCASSLASRGWSPLHFGNGTRLTVT.

Of note for this clone: The same CDR3 arises from other DNA sequences in this sample as well. This sequence joins TRBV5-1 and TRBJ2-5, with TRBD1 matching 11 bases. The V gene end was trimmed by 4 bases and the J gene end by 5 bases; junction bases not matched to a gene: 7. Germline values: CDR1 SGHRS, CDR2 YFSETQ. The CDR3 length is 15 residues. The CDR3 protein is CASSPDRGRGETQYF. In DNA, the CDR3 is TGCGCCAGCAGCCCGGACAGGGGGCGGGGTGAGACCCAGTACTTC. The full variable domain, in which reference TRBV5-1 and TRBJ2-5 provide the parts outside the CDR3, is KAGVTQTPRYLIKTRGQQVTLSCSPISGHRSVSWYQQTPGQGLQFLFEYFSETQRNKGNFPGRFSGRQFSNSRSEMNVSTLELGDSALYLCASSPDRGRGETQYFGPGTRLLVL.

This sequence joins TRBV19 and TRBJ1-2, with D possibly TRBD1 on 5 matching bases. V lost 3 bases, J lost 8 bases, and 13 bases lay in between. CDR3 size: 13 residues. The germline gives CDR1 LNHDA, CDR2 SQIVND (reference sequence). In DNA, the CDR3 is TGTGCCAGTAGTATTAACGCAGGGTACGGCTACACCTTC. As protein: CASSINAGYGYTF.

V usage is TRBV12-5 and J usage is TRBJ1-3, with 7 bases identical to TRBD1. Germline CDR1 reads LGHNT; CDR2 reads FRNRAP. The CDR3 sequence is 17 residues long. The V segment lost 0 bases and the J segment 0 bases; nucleotides outside the gene matches: 5. In nucleotides, the CDR3 is TGTGCTAGTGGTTTGGTACTGGGACAGAGCTCTGGAAACACCATATATTTT. This gives the protein CASGLVLGQSSGNTIYF.

The sample holds many counts of this clone. The V call is TRBV12-3 or TRBV12-4, the J call TRBJ1-4, with 11 bases that match TRBD1. CDR3 size: 13 residues. Germline trimming cut 8 bases from V and 8 bases from J; bases unmatched to any gene: 4. The CDR3 coding sequence is TGTGCCAGCGGACAGGGGGCGAACGAAAAACTGTTTTTT. Translated: CASGQGANEKLFF.

This clone was seen a handful of times. The rearrangement links TRBV14 to TRBJ2-3; 7 bases fit TRBD1. J was trimmed by 4 bases and V by 3 bases; bases with no gene match: 4. CDR3 size: 14 residues. Per germline, CDR1 SGHDN and CDR2 FVKESK. CDR3 DNA: TGTGCCAGCAGCCAGTACAGGGGCCCAGATACGCAGTATTTT. Translating gives CASSQYRGPDTQYF.

The chain uses TRBV2 and TRBJ2-1, with 8 nucleotides matching TRBD1. The CDR3 spans 15 residues. J lost 9 bases, V lost 4 bases, and 11 bases had no gene match. The germline V gene encodes CDR1 SNHLY and CDR2 FYNNEI. The chain's CDR3 is CASSGNQGAGGEQFF. The CDR3 bases are TGTGCCAGCAGTGGAAATCAGGGGGCTGGCGGTGAGCAGTTCTTC.

V and J are TRBV6-5 and TRBJ1-4; no definite D call. The germline V gene has CDR1 MNHEY and CDR2 SVGAGI. V was trimmed by 8 bases and J by 6 bases, leaving 4 bases between them. The CDR3 is 10 amino acids. The CDR3 DNA sequence: TGTGCCAGCGGAGATGAAAAACTGTTTTTT. This encodes CASGDEKLFF.

The rearrangement uses TRBV29-1 and TRBJ1-1, with D possibly TRBD1 on 6 matching bases. The CDR3 length is 13 residues. Trimming removed 7 bases at V and 0 bases at J, with 12 bases between. From germline, CDR1 is SQVTM and CDR2 ANQGSEA. CDR3 coding DNA: TGCAGCGCCGTACAGGGTGTGAACACTGAAGCTTTCTTT. Its protein product is CSAVQGVNTEAFF.

This chain uses TRBV2 with TRBJ2-4; D call uncertain. Trimming took 4 bases from V and 4 from J, leaving 5 bases between them. There are 12 residues in the CDR3. Germline CDR1 and CDR2: SNHLY and FYNNEI. CDR3 residues: CASSGEKNIQYF. CDR3 DNA: TGTGCCAGCAGTGGAGAGAAAAACATTCAGTACTTC.

The CDR3 DNA reads as TGTGCCAGCAGATTTCAAGCAGGTCAGCCCCAGCATTTT. This encodes CASRFQAGQPQHF. The V and J genes are TRBV12-3 or TRBV12-4 and TRBJ1-5; D gene unclear. V gave up 6 bases and J gave up 6 bases, with 12 bases separating them. This CDR3 is 13 amino acids long.

This clone appeared a single time. V gene TRBV4-2 combines with J gene TRBJ2-5; 7 bases match TRBD1. Germline V gene lookup returns CDR1 LGHNA and CDR2 YNFKEQ. J lost 3 bases, V lost 1 base, and 5 bases had no gene match. The CDR3 is made up of 15 amino acids. Written as DNA, the CDR3 is TGTGCCAGCAGCCAAGGCAGACAGGGCGAAGAGACCCAGTACTTC. It is translated as CASSQGRQGEETQYF.

This chain joins TRBV6-1 and TRBJ2-3, with unresolved D. The V and J ends lost 1 base and 4 bases respectively, with 12 bases between them. The CDR3 length is 15 residues. The germline V gene encodes CDR1 MNHNS and CDR2 SASEGT. DNA for the CDR3: TGTGCCAGCAGTGAAGTAGGAGCCCAGTCAGATACGCAGTATTTT. It encodes CASSEVGAQSDTQYF.